One TCR beta chain is described in this entry. Its antigen is unknown. The data stem from a study of T cell responses to AZD1222 COVID-19 vaccine. Whole-study findings and limits: The donor group comprised mostly white British people and more females; the analysis possibly underestimated clonal diversity. Among vaccine-associated CD4 TCRs, coverage spanned spike, with dominance at 160-218 and 743-854. At baseline, seropositivity was found in only a handful of AZD1222 recipients.

CDR1 is SEHNR and CDR2 is FQNEAQ in the germline V gene (reference sequence). The V and J ends lost 2 bases and 9 bases respectively, with 8 bases between them. CDR3 length: 12 amino acids. Sequencing used immunoSEQ multiplex PCR; TCRdb keeps in-frame clones, though not all of them. The sample contains 95,000 to 120,000 clones, around 83% of which appear only once. The material sequenced was peripheral blood, taken on day 0 of AZD1222 vaccination. The chain couples TRBV7-9 to TRBJ2-1; possible D gene TRBD2, 5 bases. The clonotype originates from an adult in good health. This CDR3 reads CASSLSGVEQFF. As DNA, the CDR3 is TGTGCCAGCAGCTTAAGCGGAGTTGAGCAGTTCTTC.